The 28 T cell receptor beta chains below come from one sample, sequenced in a study of identical twins (TCRdb year 2016). The library relied on 5' RACE. Sequenced on an Illumina HiSeq 2000. TCRdb trimmed public reads at Q25 via fastp, called clones via MiXCR and kept in-frame beta chains. One record per CDR3 amino acid sequence lists the most common genes and DNA. This sample holds approximately 680,000 distinct CDR3 sequences; roughly 7.1% were observed only once. The ten largest clones capture roughly 1.6% of the sample. These data were likewise used in another study, on yellow fever vaccine responses in identical twins.

Sample: PBMCs. These receptors were collected from a woman in her late teens or twenties in good health.

This clonotype appeared a few times. The chain combines TRBV11-2 with TRBJ2-5, with TRBD1 matching over 10 bases. Germline V gives CDR1 SGHAT, CDR2 FQNNGV. This CDR3 region has 14 residues. V trimming: 6 bases; J trimming: 5 bases; junction bases outside the gene matches: 6. The CDR3 region is CASRPWDRGETQYF. CDR3 coding DNA: TGTGCCAGCAGGCCCTGGGACAGGGGTGAGACCCAGTACTTC.

This clonotype was found once. CDR3 sequence: CASSYSSNGARNEQYV. The CDR3, as DNA: TGTGCCAGCAGTTACTCGTCTAACGGGGCGAGGAACGAGCAGTACGTC. This sequence joins TRBV6-5 and TRBJ2-7, with D perhaps matching TRBD1 or TRBD2 (5 bases each). Germline CDR1 is MNHEY and CDR2 is SVGAGI. V lost 0 bases, J lost 5 bases, and 17 bases lay in between. The CDR3 runs 16 residues.

The chain couples TRBV20-1 to TRBJ2-7; TRBD2 aligns across 10 bases. V lost 6 bases to trimming and J lost 2 bases; unmatched junction nucleotides: 10. The CDR3 consists of 15 residues. Per the germline V gene, CDR1 is DFQATT and CDR2 is SNEGSKA (reference sequence). The CDR3 is CSAKALAGEPYEQYV. Here the CDR3 DNA reads TGCAGTGCGAAAGCCCTAGCGGGGGAACCCTACGAGCAGTACGTC.

There are many counts of this clonotype. The rearrangement uses TRBV3-1 and TRBJ2-7, with 13 bases identical to TRBD2. Germline V gives CDR1 LGHDT, CDR2 YNNKEL (reference sequence). The CDR3 sequence is 17 residues long. Trimming at V came to 3 bases and at J to 7 bases, leaving 12 bases not matched to a gene. The CDR3 DNA reads TGTGCCAGCAGCCATCAAACTAGCGGGAGGGCCGATGGGGAGCAGTACTTC. Translating it yields CASSHQTSGRADGEQYF.

This clonotype was detected many times. The chain combines TRBV11-2 with TRBJ2-7; no clear D gene. Germline CDR1 reads SGHAT; CDR2 reads FQNNGV. The length of the CDR3 is 13 residues. V lost 0 bases and J 5 bases, leaving 8 bases between the germline ends. As DNA, the CDR3 is TGTGCCAGCAGCTTAGACCCGGGCGACGAGCAGTACGTC. Translation gives CASSLDPGDEQYV.

The chain couples TRBV15 to TRBJ2-1, with 9 bases lining up with TRBD1. CDR3 length equals 17 residues. Germline V gene data show CDR1 as LNHNV and CDR2 as YYDKDF (reference sequence). J was trimmed by 7 bases and V by 2 bases; bases with no gene match: 12. The CDR3 spells CATSRLRDREVRNEQFF. In DNA, the CDR3 is TGTGCCACCAGCAGACTCCGGGACAGGGAGGTACGGAATGAGCAGTTCTTC.

This clonotype was seen repeatedly, ten times or more. The rearrangement joins TRBV25-1 to TRBJ1-2; no firm D call. The V end lost 6 bases, the J end lost 4 bases, and 12 bases lay between the germline ends. Germline CDR1 MGHDK, CDR2 SYGVNS. The CDR3 extends over 13 amino acids. Written as DNA, the CDR3 is TGTGCCAGCAGCTTCGGAGAGGGCTATGGCTACACCTTC. This translates into CASSFGEGYGYTF.

The chain has TRBV6-5 and TRBJ2-2, with TRBD2 identical over 8 bases. V trimming: 2 bases; J trimming: 4 bases; junction bases outside the gene matches: 6. CDR3 length: 16 residues. Looked up from germline, CDR1 is MNHEY and CDR2 is SVGAGI. The CDR3 sequence: CASSYPAGGVTGELFF. In DNA, the CDR3 is TGTGCCAGCAGTTACCCGGCCGGGGGGGTCACCGGGGAGCTGTTTTTT.

This sequence joins TRBV7-2 and TRBJ2-1, with 9 bases that match TRBD2. Trimming cost V 3 bases and J 6 bases; bases outside gene matches: 9. The CDR3 is 16 residues long. Germline V CDR1 and CDR2: SGHTA, FQGNSA. CDR3: CASSLGGRAGGNEQFF. The CDR3 coding sequence is TGTGCCAGCAGCTTGGGCGGGAGGGCCGGGGGCAATGAGCAGTTCTTC. The full variable domain, with the rest looked up from reference TRBV7-2 and TRBJ2-1, is GAGVSQSPSNKVTEKGKDVELRCDPISGHTALYWYRQSLGQGLEFLIYFQGNSAPDKSGLPSDRFSAERTGGSVSTLTIQRTQQEDSAVYLCASSLGGRAGGNEQFFGPGTRLTVL.

This clonotype showed up many times. V and J are TRBV10-3 and TRBJ1-1, with 7 bases identical to TRBD1. The junction had 5 bases not matched to a gene; V was cut back by 8 bases and J by 2 bases. The CDR3 extends over 13 amino acids. Germline lookup yields CDR1 ENHRY and CDR2 SYGVKD. In DNA, the CDR3 is TGTGCCATCCGGGACAGAGATAACACTGAAGCTTTCTTT. Residues: CAIRDRDNTEAFF.

This clonotype has a handful of counts. V gene TRBV7-9 combines with J gene TRBJ1-4, with a weak D call TRBD1 (6 bases). V was clipped by 5 bases and J by 8 bases, with 12 bases between them. The CDR3 length is 13 residues. CDR1 is SEHNR, CDR2 FQNEAQ, per germline (reference sequence). For the CDR3, the DNA is TGTGCCAGCAGCGCGAGGGGGGAAGAAAAACTGTTTTTT. It specifies CASSARGEEKLFF. Together with reference TRBV7-9 and TRBJ1-4, the CDR3 gives the full variable domain: DTGVSQNPRHKITKRGQNVTFRCDPISEHNRLYWYRQTLGQGPEFLTYFQNEAQLEKSRLLSDRFSAERPKGSFSTLEIQRTEQGDSAMYLCASSARGEEKLFFGSGTQLSVL.

This clonotype was observed many times. This chain links TRBV28 with TRBJ2-1, with 12 bases fitting TRBD2. There are 19 residues in the CDR3. The V gene's germline CDR1 is MDHEN and CDR2 SYDVKM. The J segment lost 7 bases and the V segment lost 2 bases, leaving 15 bases of the junction unmatched. DNA of the CDR3: TGTGCCAGCAGTTTAGCCGCTACTAGCGGGAGGATAGGCTGGAATGAGCAGTTCTTC. It yields the protein CASSLAATSGRIGWNEQFF. Full variable domain (remainder filled in from reference TRBV28 and TRBJ2-1): DVKVTQSSRYLVKRTGEKVFLECVQDMDHENMFWYRQDPGLGLRLIYFSYDVKMKEKGDIPEGYSVSREKKERFSLILESASTNQTSMYLCASSLAATSGRIGWNEQFFGPGTRLTVL.

This clonotype has more than one count but fewer than ten. The CDR3 DNA reads as TGTGCCAGCAGTTTGGGACTAGCGGGGGGGCCGGGAGATACGCAGTATTTT. Residues: CASSLGLAGGPGDTQYF. The chain links TRBV27 to TRBJ2-3, with 16 bases aligning to TRBD2. Germline CDR1 MNHEY, CDR2 SMNVEV (reference sequence). The CDR3 has 17 residues. The junction had 5 bases not matched to a gene; V was cut back by 3 bases and J by 5 bases.

V usage is TRBV7-2 and J usage is TRBJ2-1; 8 bases are a match to TRBD2. This CDR3 is built from 13 residues. Germline values: CDR1 SGHTA, CDR2 FQGNSA. The trim removed 8 bases at V and 12 bases at J, leaving 12 bases unmatched. This CDR3 reads CASDSSGGVGQFF. The CDR3 region has the DNA TGTGCCAGCGACTCATCCGGGGGGGTAGGGCAGTTCTTC.

This clonotype was counted at least ten times. The chain joins TRBV6-5 to TRBJ1-2; D remains unclear. Germline assignment: CDR1 MNHEY and CDR2 SVGAGI. The germline V and J ends were trimmed by 2 bases and 2 bases, with 12 bases remaining between them. This CDR3 has 15 amino acids. The CDR3 region is CASSYGSQINYGYTF. CDR3 sequence (DNA): TGTGCCAGCAGTTACGGGAGCCAAATCAACTATGGCTACACCTTC.

This clonotype was detected ten times or more. The chain links TRBV4-1 to TRBJ2-1; tentative D call: TRBD1 (9 bases). V was pared by 0 bases and J by 4 bases, with 16 bases between. This CDR3 region has 17 residues. Germline values: CDR1 MGHRA, CDR2 YSYEKL. The CDR3 here is CASSQDSGTGFYNEQFF. The CDR3 region has the DNA TGCGCCAGCAGCCAAGATAGCGGGACAGGGTTTTACAATGAGCAGTTCTTC.

The chain has TRBV12-3 or TRBV12-4 and TRBJ2-5; 14 bases agree with TRBD2. The CDR3 is made up of 17 amino acids. Germline trimming cut 4 bases from V and 2 bases from J; bases unmatched to any gene: 6. CDR3: CASSSYGLAGGQETQYF. The CDR3 coding sequence is TGTGCCAGCAGTTCCTATGGACTAGCGGGGGGTCAAGAGACCCAGTACTTC.

This clonotype was counted many times. V and J are TRBV12-3 or TRBV12-4 and TRBJ1-1; maybe TRBD1 (5 bases). Trimming took off 4 bases at V and 4 bases at J, with 10 bases between the two ends. The CDR3 extends over 13 amino acids. The CDR3: CASSSGEGTEAFF. DNA of the CDR3: TGTGCCAGCAGTTCGGGGGAGGGCACTGAAGCTTTCTTT.

In its sample, this clonotype was seen a few times. This sequence joins TRBV10-3 and TRBJ2-7; 8 bases agree with TRBD2. This CDR3 is built from 16 residues. Germline V lookup: CDR1 ENHRY, CDR2 SYGVKD. V shed 0 bases and J 2 bases; nucleotides not matched to a gene: 6. The CDR3 loop reads CAISESGLAGPYEQYF. As DNA, the CDR3 is TGTGCCATCAGTGAGTCGGGGCTAGCGGGCCCCTACGAGCAGTACTTC.

The chain employs TRBV14 and TRBJ2-7, with D unclear. This CDR3 is built from 12 residues. V was trimmed by 4 bases and J by 5 bases, leaving 9 bases between them. The germline V gene has CDR1 SGHDN and CDR2 FVKESK. Here the CDR3 DNA reads TGTGCCAGCAGCCCAAGACCCCACGAGCAGTACTTC. As protein: CASSPRPHEQYF. Filled out from reference TRBV14 and TRBJ2-7, the complete variable domain reads EAGVTQFPSHSVIEKGQTVTLRCDPISGHDNLYWYRRVMGKEIKFLLHFVKESKQDESGMPNNRFLAERTGGTYSTLKVQPAELEDSGVYFCASSPRPHEQYFGPGTRLTVT.

This clonotype has a count of ten or more. The chain is built from TRBV4-1 and TRBJ1-4; D gene unclear. Between the trimmed V and J ends, which lost 2 bases and 1 base, there was a span of 17 bases. CDR3 size: 18 residues. Germline-derived CDR1 and CDR2 are MGHRA and YSYEKL. For the CDR3, the DNA is TGCGCCAGCAGCCAAAGGGCCCTCCAGCGCGAAACTAATGAAAAACTGTTTTTT. Protein: CASSQRALQRETNEKLFF.

This clonotype was counted a few times. CDR3 loop: CASSGGQGSDYGYTF. DNA for the CDR3: TGTGCCAGCAGCGGGGGACAGGGCTCTGACTATGGCTACACCTTC. The chain uses TRBV5-5 and TRBJ1-2; 9 nucleotides match TRBD1. This CDR3 comprises 15 residues. Germline assignment: CDR1 SGHKS and CDR2 YYEKEE (reference sequence). V lost 4 bases and J lost 3; bases outside the gene matches: 7. Using reference TRBV5-5 and TRBJ1-2 for the parts outside the CDR3, the full variable domain is DAGVTQSPTHLIKTRGQQVTLRCSPISGHKSVSWYQQVLGQGPQFIFQYYEKEERGRGNFPDRFSARQFPNYSSELNVNALLLGDSALYLCASSGGQGSDYGYTFGSGTRLTVV.

This clonotype was recorded many times. This rearrangement joins TRBV12-3 or TRBV12-4 to TRBJ1-2, with 11 bases aligning to TRBD1. The CDR3 totals 14 residues. V lost 4 bases to trimming and J lost 8 bases; unmatched junction nucleotides: 6. In DNA form, the CDR3 reads TGTGCCAGCAGTTCAGGACAGGGGGCGCCCGGCTACACCTTC. This translates into CASSSGQGAPGYTF.

The rearrangement joins TRBV19 to TRBJ2-1; TRBD1 is a possible D gene (7 bases). V was trimmed by 6 bases and J by 0 bases, leaving 12 bases between them. CDR1 and CDR2 from the germline V gene are LNHDA and SQIVND (reference sequence). CDR3 length: 15 residues. CDR3 sequence reads: CASSPGGYSYNEQFF. CDR3 bases: TGTGCCAGTAGCCCAGGGGGGTACTCCTACAATGAGCAGTTCTTC.

This clonotype has ten or more counts. For the CDR3, the DNA is TGCGCCAGCAGGAGGGCGGCGGGCGGGCTAATAGATACGCAGTATTTT. Translating gives CASRRAAGGLIDTQYF. The chain employs TRBV10-2 and TRBJ2-3; possible D gene TRBD2, 5 bases. The CDR3 consists of 16 residues. Trimming took off 6 bases at V and 5 bases at J, with 21 bases between the two ends. Germline values: CDR1 WSHSY, CDR2 SAAADI.

This chain joins TRBV29-1 and TRBJ2-1; D call uncertain. From germline, CDR1 is SQVTM and CDR2 ANQGSEA. Deletions cut 4 bases from V and 3 bases from J, with 4 bases between. The CDR3 runs 11 residues. The CDR3 loop reads CSVVVYNEQFF. The CDR3 DNA is TGCAGCGTTGTTGTCTACAATGAGCAGTTCTTC.

In this sample, this clonotype turned up many times. This rearrangement joins TRBV12-3 or TRBV12-4 to TRBJ1-2; TRBD1 aligns across 8 bases. V dropped 5 bases and J dropped 9; count of bases not matched to a gene: 8. This CDR3 spans 13 amino acids. In DNA, the CDR3 is TGTGCCAGCAGTCACGGACAGGGCGTGAGCTACACCTTC. Protein sequence: CASSHGQGVSYTF.

This clonotype was counted a few times. This sequence joins TRBV2 and TRBJ2-6, with D perhaps TRBD1 (6 bases). Between the trimmed V and J ends, which lost 8 bases and 0 bases, there was a span of 14 bases. The CDR3 is made up of 16 amino acids. CDR1 is SNHLY, CDR2 FYNNEI, per germline. CDR3 nucleotides: TGTGCCAGCCAGGGGTCAGCCAGCTCTGGGGCCAACGTCCTGACTTTC. Protein: CASQGSASSGANVLTF. The entire variable domain, with the rest obtained from reference TRBV2 and TRBJ2-6, is as follows: EPEVTQTPSHQVTQMGQEVILRCVPISNHLYFYWYRQILGQKVEFLVSFYNNEISEKSEIFDDQFSVERPDGSNFTLKIRSTKLEDSAMYFCASQGSASSGANVLTFGAGSRLTVL.